This T cell receptor beta chain was profiled in a study of T cells after yellow fever vaccination. MiXCR, run by TCRdb on the 5' RACE reads, gives a single entry per CDR3 protein. Of a few hundred thousand distinct CDR3 sequences in the sample, approximately 4.2% were seen once. The CDR3 is 15 residues long. V lost 3 bases, J lost 1 base, and 12 bases lay in between. There are a few counts of this clonotype. Its antigen is currently unknown. The study's findings and limits: A minor fraction of clonotypes spanned both CD4 and CD8 compartments. Clones from primary vaccination mostly reappeared after the booster (96% CD4, over 85% CD8).

This specimen was PBMCs, taken 5 days after the yellow fever booster vaccination. This clonotype was sampled from a man aged 18-30 years who received the YFV17D yellow fever vaccine. The chain employs TRBV12-3 or TRBV12-4 and TRBJ1-1; D gene ambiguous. CDR3 sequence (DNA): TGTGCCAGCAGTTTGGCTTTGGTAGAGAACACTGAAGCTTTCTTT. Residues: CASSLALVENTEAFF.